These 22 T cell receptor beta chains originate from one sample sequenced in a study of CXCR3-negative and CXCR3-positive naive CD8 T cells. The method, 5' RACE with UMI labels, was used to prepare the TRB cDNA libraries. TCRdb re-called the 5' RACE reads and shows each CDR3 protein once, DNA omitted. Its listing shows about 48,000 distinct CDR3 sequences. The sequenced sample was memory CD8+ T cells from blood. These receptors all come from a human donor in good health. Some clones in this sample may be carry-over from other donors' samples.

The rearrangement uses TRBV4-2 and TRBJ2-3. The CDR3 is made up of 16 amino acids. CDR1 and CDR2 (germline): LGHNA, YNFKEQ. The CDR3 loop is CASSQEVGASTDTQYF.

The V call is TRBV2, the J call TRBJ2-7; the D gene TCRdb calls, TRBD1, cannot be checked with no DNA. The CDR3 runs to 14 residues. Germline V lookup: CDR1 SNHLY, CDR2 FYNNEI. This chain's CDR3 is CASRAGTGPYEQYF.

This sequence joins TRBV21-1 and TRBJ2-4; the D call of TRBD1 rests on TCRdb alone, since no DNA is present to check it. TRBV21-1 is a pseudogene segment. The CDR3 spans 19 residues. CDR3 loop: CASSGGSGETGLAKNIQYF.

V is TRBV28 and J is TRBJ2-5; TCRdb lists TRBD1, though no DNA is available to test this call. Germline CDR1 MDHEN, CDR2 SYDVKM. This CDR3 has 12 residues. CDR3 loop: CASSSGQPRPYF. The variable domain in full, completed from reference TRBV28 and TRBJ2-5, reads DVKVTQSSRYLVKRTGEKVFLECVQDMDHENMFWYRQDPGLGLRLIYFSYDVKMKEKGDIPEGYSVSREKKERFSLILESASTNQTSMYLCASSSGQPRPYFGPGTRLLVL.

The CDR3 is CASSYGPMGETQYF. This chain uses TRBV9 with TRBJ2-5. CDR3 length: 14 residues. From germline, CDR1 is SGDLS and CDR2 YYNGEE.

This rearrangement joins TRBV28 to TRBJ2-7; TCRdb gives TRBD2 as the D gene, but with no DNA this cannot be confirmed. The CDR3 totals 15 residues. Germline V gives CDR1 MDHEN, CDR2 SYDVKM. The CDR3 here is CASSFPTSGRTEQYF. Variable domain in full (rest from reference TRBV28 and TRBJ2-7): DVKVTQSSRYLVKRTGEKVFLECVQDMDHENMFWYRQDPGLGLRLIYFSYDVKMKEKGDIPEGYSVSREKKERFSLILESASTNQTSMYLCASSFPTSGRTEQYFGPGTRLTVT.

The rearrangement joins TRBV29-1 to TRBJ2-7; TCRdb's assignment of TRBD1 cannot be checked, as there is no DNA. This CDR3 is 17 amino acids long. The germline V gene has CDR1 SQVTM and CDR2 ANQGSEA. The CDR3 reads CSVEGGQFGYNSYEQYF.

V is TRBV7-6 and J is TRBJ2-5; TCRdb indicates TRBD1, and absent DNA this call remains unverified. Germline values: CDR1 SGHVS, CDR2 FNYEAQ. The CDR3 spans 16 residues. The CDR3 loop is CASSLAGGIVRETQYF.

The V and J genes are TRBV9 and TRBJ1-1. In germline, CDR1 is SGDLS, CDR2 YYNGEE. The CDR3 runs 13 residues. This CDR3 is CASSVGSDTEAFF. The entire variable domain, with the rest obtained from reference TRBV9 and TRBJ1-1, is as follows: DSGVTQTPKHLITATGQRVTLRCSPRSGDLSVYWYQQSLDQGLQFLIQYYNGEERAKGNILERFSAQQFPDLHSELNLSSLELGDSALYFCASSVGSDTEAFFGQGTRLTVV.

The V call is TRBV29-1, the J call TRBJ2-5; TCRdb selects TRBD1, and the lack of DNA leaves this call unchecked. This CDR3 is 13 amino acids long. Germline V gives CDR1 SQVTM, CDR2 ANQGSEA. The CDR3 is CSVEVPGMGTQYF.

The gene calls are TRBV6-2 or TRBV6-3 and TRBJ2-3. This CDR3 region has 17 residues. Per the germline V gene, CDR1 is MNHEY and CDR2 is SVGEGT. This CDR3 reads CASSYRPIEVSTDTQYF.

The chain combines TRBV12-3 or TRBV12-4 with TRBJ2-5; there is no DNA to check the TCRdb D call of TRBD2. CDR3 length: 13 residues. The CDR3 sequence is CASSHGQRETQYF.

The chain uses TRBV19 and TRBJ1-4. The V gene's germline CDR1 is LNHDA and CDR2 SQIVND (reference sequence). This CDR3 region has 12 residues. This CDR3 reads CASSIGGLGLFF.

The rearrangement links TRBV6-5 to TRBJ1-2; the D gene TCRdb calls, TRBD1, cannot be checked with no DNA. Per germline, CDR1 MNHEY and CDR2 SVGAGI. This CDR3 is 12 amino acids long. This CDR3 is CASRLGDRGYTF.

The chain employs TRBV9 and TRBJ1-2; TCRdb gives TRBD1 as the D gene, but with no DNA this cannot be confirmed. Germline values: CDR1 SGDLS, CDR2 YYNGEE. The CDR3 runs to 15 residues. The CDR3 protein is CASSGGAGMLYGYTF.

The CDR3 sequence is CAISRATGYTEAFF. The chain joins TRBV10-3 to TRBJ1-1; TCRdb designates TRBD1, a call that cannot be tested without DNA. CDR3 size: 14 residues. Looked up from germline, CDR1 is ENHRY and CDR2 is SYGVKD.

J is TRBJ1-2 and V is TRBV5-1. The CDR3 length is 16 residues. Germline V gene sequence: CDR1 SGHRS, CDR2 YFSETQ. CDR3 region: CASSLVPGPEAYGYAF.

The chain is built from TRBV28 and TRBJ2-5; absent DNA, TCRdb's TRBD1 call cannot be checked. Per the germline V gene, CDR1 is MDHEN and CDR2 is SYDVKM. The CDR3 is 14 amino acids. The CDR3 is CASSSTPGDKTQYF. Based on the CDR3 plus reference TRBV28 and TRBJ2-5, the full variable domain is DVKVTQSSRYLVKRTGEKVFLECVQDMDHENMFWYRQDPGLGLRLIYFSYDVKMKEKGDIPEGYSVSREKKERFSLILESASTNQTSMYLCASSSTPGDKTQYFGPGTRLLVL.

The chain uses TRBV19 and TRBJ1-1; TCRdb gives TRBD1 as the D gene, but with no DNA this cannot be confirmed. The CDR3 length is 14 residues. Germline loops: CDR1 LNHDA, CDR2 SQIVND (reference sequence). The CDR3: CASSLSGGWTEAFF.

The rearrangement links TRBV25-1 to TRBJ1-1; the TRBD1 assignment by TCRdb is unverifiable without DNA. CDR1 is MGHDK, CDR2 SYGVNS, per germline. The CDR3 runs to 12 residues. This CDR3 reads CASSEGTWEAFF.

The rearrangement uses TRBV29-1 and TRBJ2-1; the D call from TCRdb, TRBD2, cannot be confirmed without DNA. This CDR3 has 14 amino acids. The germline CDR1 and CDR2 sequences are SQVTM and ANQGSEA. The chain's CDR3 is CSVDGLAEYNEQFF.

The chain carries TRBV7-9 and TRBJ1-1; as DNA is missing, the TRBD1 call by TCRdb cannot be tested. This CDR3 spans 13 amino acids. The germline CDR1 and CDR2 sequences are SEHNR and FQNEAQ (reference sequence). The chain's CDR3 is CASSPPGEHPPLF.